Listed below are T cell receptor beta chains from one sample, sequenced in a study of blood T cell repertoires in COVID-19. The assay was immunoSEQ multiplex PCR, and TCRdb's table has in-frame clones only and misses some. The data show roughly 200,000 clones, with 87% seen just once and over 9.5% held by the top ten. The sequenced sample was peripheral blood. The receptor source for this set is a woman younger than 30 who had recovered from COVID-19. The CDR3 runs from the conserved cysteine through the conserved F or W. A D gene is named only where the DNA matches it firmly. A row's size may be missing; if present it is once, few, many or a size class.

>.|TRBV2|TRBD1|TRBJ1-4
TGTGCCAGCAGTGAAGACAGGGGTCAGGGAATAGAAAATGAAAAACTGTTTTTT
CASSEDRGQGIENEKLFF
>few|TRBV2|.|TRBJ2-1
TGTGCCAGCAGTGAAGATGAGAGGATCAGACAGAACTCCTACAATGAGCAGTTCTTC
CASSEDERIRQNSYNEQFF
>.|TRBV30|.|TRBJ1-6
TGTGCCTGGAGTGCACTATTGACTGGTTCACCCCTCCACTTT
CAWSALLTGSPLHF
>.|TRBV6-5|.|TRBJ1-1
TGTGCCAGCAGTTACTCGGGGGGATTGAACACTGAAGCTTTCTTT
CASSYSGGLNTEAFF
>.|TRBV5-4|.|TRBJ2-1
TGTGCCAGCAGCTTGGGAATGGGAGTGAATGAGCAGTTCTTC
CASSLGMGVNEQFF
>.|TRBV5-1|.|TRBJ2-3
TGCGCCAGCAGCTTGGCCCAGCGGAGCACAGATACGCAGTATTTT
CASSLAQRSTDTQYF
>.|TRBV10-2|.|TRBJ1-5
TGCGCCAGCAGCGAGGTTAGGGGGAACCAGCCCCAGCATTTT
CASSEVRGNQPQHF
>.|TRBV19|TRBD1|TRBJ1-1
TGTGCCAGTAGTATCTCCCATCAGGGGGCGATGAACACTGAAGCTTTCTTT
CASSISHQGAMNTEAFF
>.|TRBV30|TRBD1|TRBJ1-5
TGTGCCTGGAGTGTCTCCCGGGACAGGGGCTACAATCAGCCCCAGCATTTT
CAWSVSRDRGYNQPQHF
>.|TRBV11-3|TRBD2|TRBJ2-2
TGTGCCAGCAGCTTAGATCCGGGACTAGCGGGAGGCCGAAACACCGGGGAGCTGTTTTTT
CASSLDPGLAGGRNTGELFF
>.|TRBV24-1|.|TRBJ1-1
TGTGCCACCAGTGATTTTGCAGGGATGAACACTGAAGCTTTCTTT
CATSDFAGMNTEAFF
>once|TRBV15|.|TRBJ2-6
TGTGCCACCAGCAGAGAGGGGGGGCACCTTCCATCCCCTGGGGCCAACGTCCTGACTTTC
CATSREGGHLPSPGANVLTF
>.|TRBV2|TRBD1|TRBJ2-7
TGTGCCAGCAGCGTTACAGGGGGCTCCAAACCCTACGAGCAGTACTTC
CASSVTGGSKPYEQYF
>.|TRBV27|.|TRBJ1-1
TGTGCCAGCAGTTTATCATCTCCTAGGTCCGGCGGGACTGAAGCTTTCTTT
CASSLSSPRSGGTEAFF
>once|TRBV5-6|.|TRBJ1-1
TGTGCCAGCAGCTTCGGTTACCTCATGAACACTGAAGCTTTCTTT
CASSFGYLMNTEAFF
>.|TRBV5-1|.|TRBJ1-1
TGCGCCAGCAGCTTCGAAATAGCGCGGGTGAACACTGAAGCTTTCTTT
CASSFEIARVNTEAFF
>.|TRBV11-2|.|TRBJ1-5
TGTGCCAGCAGCTTAGTGGCGGGGGTCAATCAGCCCCAGCATTTT
CASSLVAGVNQPQHF
>.|TRBV4-3|.|TRBJ1-4
TGCGCCAGCAGCCGGGCCAGCAATAATGAAAAACTGTTTTTT
CASSRASNNEKLFF
>.|TRBV2|TRBD1|TRBJ1-2
TGTGCCAGCAGTCTCCCCGGGGGGACAGGGGCGAAACTAATCTATGGCTACACCTTC
CASSLPGGTGAKLIYGYTF
>.|TRBV4-3|.|TRBJ2-5
TGCGCCAGCAGCCAAGGATATCAGCTAGATAGGACCCAGTACTTC
CASSQGYQLDRTQYF
>.|TRBV11-2|.|TRBJ2-1
TGTGCCAGCAGCTCCGGGGGGCAGCGACGTACTAGCTCTCCAAATGAGCAGTTCTTC
CASSSGGQRRTSSPNEQFF
>.|TRBV18|.|TRBJ1-2
TGTGCCAGCTCACCACGGGGCAGGACCCTCTATGGCTACACCTTC
CASSPRGRTLYGYTF
>.|TRBV27|TRBD1|TRBJ1-6
TGTGCCAGCGGACATACAGGGGGTGGTGGTTCACCCCTCCACTTT
CASGHTGGGGSPLHF
>.|TRBV28|.|TRBJ1-2
TGTGCCAGCAGTTTACGGACAGTGCTAAGCTACACCTTC
CASSLRTVLSYTF
>.|TRBV9|TRBD2|TRBJ2-1
TGTGCCAGCAGGTCTAGCGGGTCAAATGAGCAGTTCTTC
CASRSSGSNEQFF
>few|TRBV6-5|.|TRBJ1-1
TGTGCCAGCAAGGCCAGGGTGGACACTGAAGCTTTCTTT
CASKARVDTEAFF
>.|TRBV4-2|TRBD2|TRBJ2-7
TGTGCCAGCAGCCAAGAAATACTAGCGGGCTCCTACGAGCAGTACTTC
CASSQEILAGSYEQYF
>.|TRBV6-5|.|TRBJ1-1
TGTGCCAGCAGTTACTCGGGAGGGGCCAACACTGAAGCTTTCTTT
CASSYSGGANTEAFF
>.|TRBV25-1|.|TRBJ1-3
TGTGCCAGCAGTTTTTCGAGAGAGGCTGGAAACACCATATATTTT
CASSFSREAGNTIYF
>.|TRBV19|TRBD1|TRBJ1-1
TGTGCCAGTAGTATCGGGACAGCCATCGAAGCTTTCTTT
CASSIGTAIEAFF
>.|TRBV7-8|.|TRBJ1-1
TGTGCCAGCAGGCGGGAAGGGAACACTGAAGCTTTCTTT
CASRREGNTEAFF
>.|TRBV2|TRBD2|TRBJ2-1
TGTGCCGGCCGAGGACTAGAAAAACTCAATGAGCAGTTCTTC
CAGRGLEKLNEQFF
>.|TRBV3-1/TRBV3-2|.|TRBJ1-2
TGTGCCAGCAGCCAAGGAGGGCGAAGCACCTTC
CASSQGGRSTF
>once|TRBV5-4|.|TRBJ2-3
TGTGCCAGCAGCTTGGCGACCAGGGTGTCAGATACGCAGTATTTT
CASSLATRVSDTQYF
>.|TRBV15|.|TRBJ2-5
TGTGCCACCAGCACACAGGGATGGTCAGAGACCCAGTACTTC
CATSTQGWSETQYF
>.|TRBV28|.|TRBJ1-2
TGTGCCAGCAGTTTTCCCGGGGGCGGGAGCTATGGCTACACCTTC
CASSFPGGGSYGYTF
>.|TRBV19|.|TRBJ1-1
TGTGCCAGTAGTAGTCCGCAGGGGAACACTGAAGCTTTCTTT
CASSSPQGNTEAFF
>.|TRBV12-3/TRBV12-4|.|TRBJ2-1
TGTGCCAGCAGCCGACCAGCGGATGAGCAGTTCTTC
CASSRPADEQFF
>many|TRBV25-1|.|TRBJ2-7
TGTGCCAGCAGTGTCGTGTTGGGGCCTAAGGCCGAGCAGTACTTC
CASSVVLGPKAEQYF
>.|TRBV14|.|TRBJ2-7
TGTGCCAGCAGCTTTACAGGGCAAGGATTTGGCGAGCAGTACTTC
CASSFTGQGFGEQYF
>.|TRBV30|.|TRBJ1-1
TGTGCCTGGAACAGGAACACTGAAGCTTTCTTT
CAWNRNTEAFF
>once|TRBV5-4|TRBD1|TRBJ2-5
TGTGCCAGCAGCTCATTGGGACAGGGGGAGTGGGAGACCCAGTACTTC
CASSSLGQGEWETQYF
>.|TRBV9|.|TRBJ2-7
TGTGCCAGCAGCGTAGAGGTCAGGGCTACCCCCACCTACGAGCAGTACTTC
CASSVEVRATPTYEQYF
>.|TRBV15|TRBD2|TRBJ2-7
TGTGCCACCAGCGAGCGGGAGCCCTACGAGCAGTACTTC
CATSEREPYEQYF